Listed below are T cell receptor beta chains from one sample, sequenced in a study of PD-1 blockade in classical Hodgkin lymphoma. Sequenced by immunoSEQ multiplex PCR; TCRdb stores in-frame clones only, minus some. The repertoire holds approximately 65,000 clones, with around 88% as singletons. Specimen: peripheral blood mononuclear cells (PBMCs), collected at baseline. The receptors were sampled from a human donor with classical Hodgkin lymphoma. Each CDR3 is given with its conserved first and last residue. The D gene is left open where the match is weak. The listing skips clone size in some rows; elsewhere it reads once, few, many or a size class.

d_call: .; v_call: TRBV5-4; clone_size: .; j_call: TRBJ2-3; cdr3_nt: TGTGCCAGCAGCTTGGAGGCCAGGGGGGCCGGAACAGATACGCAGTATTTT; cdr3_aa: CASSLEARGAGTDTQYF
d_call: .; v_call: TRBV19; clone_size: .; j_call: TRBJ1-5; cdr3_nt: TGTGCCAGGAGGTACAGGGCCAATCAGCCCCAGCATTTT; cdr3_aa: CARRYRANQPQHF
d_call: TRBD1; v_call: TRBV4-3; clone_size: .; j_call: TRBJ1-4; cdr3_nt: TGCGCCAGCAGCCAAGAAGTGTCCGGGACAGGGGGGGAAAAACTGTTTTTT; cdr3_aa: CASSQEVSGTGGEKLFF
d_call: .; v_call: TRBV29-1; clone_size: .; j_call: TRBJ1-2; cdr3_nt: TGCAGCGTTGATACGGCCCGGTCGGGGGGTGTGTTTAACTATGGCTACACCTTC; cdr3_aa: CSVDTARSGGVFNYGYTF
d_call: .; v_call: TRBV7-9; clone_size: once; j_call: TRBJ1-4; cdr3_nt: TGTGCCAGCAGCTTTAGTAGGGCAAATGAAAAACTGTTTTTT; cdr3_aa: CASSFSRANEKLFF
d_call: .; v_call: TRBV18; clone_size: .; j_call: TRBJ1-3; cdr3_nt: TGTGCCAGCTCACCACCGCTCTCTGGAAACACCATATATTTT; cdr3_aa: CASSPPLSGNTIYF
d_call: .; v_call: TRBV9; clone_size: .; j_call: TRBJ2-2; cdr3_nt: TGTGCCAGCAGGACCGATGCGAACACCGGGGAGCTGTTTTTT; cdr3_aa: CASRTDANTGELFF
d_call: TRBD1; v_call: TRBV11-3; clone_size: .; j_call: TRBJ2-1; cdr3_nt: TGTGCCAGCAGCTTAACAGGGGAGTCCTACAATGAGCAGTTCTTC; cdr3_aa: CASSLTGESYNEQFF
d_call: .; v_call: TRBV6-4; clone_size: .; j_call: TRBJ2-3; cdr3_nt: TGTGCCAGCAGTGGGGACAGCACAGATACGCAGTATTTT; cdr3_aa: CASSGDSTDTQYF
d_call: .; v_call: TRBV11-3; clone_size: .; j_call: TRBJ2-1; cdr3_nt: TGTGCCAGCAGCCACTCGGGGGCGAGATACAATGAGCAGTTCTTC; cdr3_aa: CASSHSGARYNEQFF
d_call: .; v_call: TRBV5-8; clone_size: .; j_call: TRBJ2-7; cdr3_nt: TGTGCCAGCAGCCAAACCCCAGGGGGGGGGACCTACGAGCAGTACTTC; cdr3_aa: CASSQTPGGGTYEQYF
d_call: TRBD1; v_call: TRBV19; clone_size: .; j_call: TRBJ2-2; cdr3_nt: TGTGCCAGTAGTATAGCCCCAGGGGGCTTCAACACCGGGGAGCTGTTTTTT; cdr3_aa: CASSIAPGGFNTGELFF
d_call: TRBD2; v_call: TRBV6-6; clone_size: once; j_call: TRBJ2-3; cdr3_nt: TGTGCCAGCAGTACCGGGACTAGCGGCACAGATACGCAGTATTTT; cdr3_aa: CASSTGTSGTDTQYF
d_call: TRBD2; v_call: TRBV5-6; clone_size: .; j_call: TRBJ2-1; cdr3_nt: TGTGCCAGCAACCCAACCCCGCGGGAGAATGAGCAGTTCTTC; cdr3_aa: CASNPTPRENEQFF
d_call: TRBD1; v_call: TRBV29-1; clone_size: .; j_call: TRBJ1-2; cdr3_nt: TGCAGCGTTGACCAGACAGGGGTCGGCTATGGCTACACCTTC; cdr3_aa: CSVDQTGVGYGYTF
d_call: TRBD2; v_call: TRBV27; clone_size: .; j_call: TRBJ2-7; cdr3_nt: TGTGCCAGCAGTTTATTGGGACTACGATCGAACTCCTACGAGCAGTACTTC; cdr3_aa: CASSLLGLRSNSYEQYF
d_call: .; v_call: TRBV7-9; clone_size: .; j_call: TRBJ2-3; cdr3_nt: TGTGCCAGCAGCTTTGGTTCAGGGGCAAAGGCCGGCACAGATACGCAGTATTTT; cdr3_aa: CASSFGSGAKAGTDTQYF
d_call: .; v_call: TRBV5-1; clone_size: .; j_call: TRBJ2-5; cdr3_nt: TGCGCCAGCAGCAGGGACAACCAAGAGACCCAGTACTTC; cdr3_aa: CASSRDNQETQYF
d_call: .; v_call: TRBV6-6; clone_size: .; j_call: TRBJ2-5; cdr3_nt: TGTGCCAGCAGTTACGGGGGGATTAACCAAGAGACCCAGTACTTC; cdr3_aa: CASSYGGINQETQYF
d_call: .; v_call: TRBV7-2; clone_size: once; j_call: TRBJ2-2; cdr3_nt: TGTGCCAGCAGCTCCCAGGCTTACACCGGGGAGCTGTTTTTT; cdr3_aa: CASSSQAYTGELFF
d_call: .; v_call: TRBV5-6; clone_size: once; j_call: TRBJ2-3; cdr3_nt: TGTGCCAGCAGCTTGACAGCGAGCACAGATACGCAGTATTTT; cdr3_aa: CASSLTASTDTQYF
d_call: .; v_call: TRBV30; clone_size: .; j_call: TRBJ2-1; cdr3_nt: TGTGCCTGGAGTCCCGCTAATGAGCAGTTCTTC; cdr3_aa: CAWSPANEQFF
d_call: .; v_call: TRBV4-1; clone_size: .; j_call: TRBJ2-7; cdr3_nt: TGCGCCAGCAGCCAATTATCTGCCCCGATACCCACGTACGAGCAGTACTTC; cdr3_aa: CASSQLSAPIPTYEQYF
d_call: TRBD2; v_call: TRBV7-2; clone_size: .; j_call: TRBJ2-7; cdr3_nt: TGTGCCAGCAGCTTATCCGGGACTACCTACGAGCAGTACTTC; cdr3_aa: CASSLSGTTYEQYF
d_call: .; v_call: TRBV6-5; clone_size: .; j_call: TRBJ2-3; cdr3_nt: TGTGCCAGCACAGATACGCAGTATTTT; cdr3_aa: CASTDTQYF
d_call: .; v_call: TRBV12-5; clone_size: .; j_call: TRBJ2-7; cdr3_nt: TGTGCTAGTGGTTTGGTACTGGATGGGAAGGGACGGTACTACGAGCAGTACTTC; cdr3_aa: CASGLVLDGKGRYYEQYF
d_call: .; v_call: TRBV5-1; clone_size: once; j_call: TRBJ2-3; cdr3_nt: TGCGCCAGCAGCTTACAGGATTACCACCCCCCGCAGTATTTT; cdr3_aa: CASSLQDYHPPQYF
d_call: .; v_call: TRBV6-6; clone_size: once; j_call: TRBJ1-1; cdr3_nt: TGTGCCAGCAGTTACGAGGGGTTAGGAAACGAAGCTTTCTTT; cdr3_aa: CASSYEGLGNEAFF
d_call: TRBD1; v_call: TRBV7-9; clone_size: .; j_call: TRBJ2-7; cdr3_nt: TGTGCCAGCAGCCCGACAGGGTACGAGCAGTACTTC; cdr3_aa: CASSPTGYEQYF
d_call: .; v_call: TRBV6-6; clone_size: .; j_call: TRBJ1-5; cdr3_nt: TGTGCCAGCAGCCGAGGACCAGAGCGGAATCAGCCCCAGCATTTT; cdr3_aa: CASSRGPERNQPQHF
d_call: .; v_call: TRBV11-2; clone_size: .; j_call: TRBJ2-2; cdr3_nt: TGTGCCACTAGTCGGGCCTTAGGTACCGGGGAGCTGTTTTTT; cdr3_aa: CATSRALGTGELFF
d_call: .; v_call: TRBV4-3; clone_size: .; j_call: TRBJ1-2; cdr3_nt: TGCGCCAGCAGCCAAGAGGTGCCGAATAACTATGGCTACACCTTC; cdr3_aa: CASSQEVPNNYGYTF
d_call: .; v_call: TRBV6-1; clone_size: .; j_call: TRBJ2-7; cdr3_nt: TGTGCCAGCAGTGTCGCCGGGGTAGAGTCCGAGCAGTACTTC; cdr3_aa: CASSVAGVESEQYF
d_call: .; v_call: TRBV21-1; clone_size: .; j_call: TRBJ1-5; cdr3_nt: TGTGCCAGCAGCAAAGAATCGGGCAGGGTACCCTATAGCAATCAGCCCCAGCATTTT; cdr3_aa: CASSKESGRVPYSNQPQHF
d_call: TRBD1; v_call: TRBV6-1; clone_size: .; j_call: TRBJ2-3; cdr3_nt: TGTGCCAGCAGTGAAGGACAGGGTAGCACAGATACGCAGTATTTT; cdr3_aa: CASSEGQGSTDTQYF
d_call: .; v_call: TRBV30; clone_size: .; j_call: TRBJ1-6; cdr3_nt: TGTGCCTGGAGTAGTACGAGCTCCTATAATTCACCCCTCCACTTT; cdr3_aa: CAWSSTSSYNSPLHF